The 10 T cell receptor beta chains reported below all come from one sample, sequenced in a study of T cells after yellow fever vaccination. In TCRdb, the 5' RACE reads were re-called with MiXCR into one record per CDR3 protein. The table has some 670,000 distinct CDR3 sequences, 9% to 15% seen once. Specimen: PBMCs, collected on the day of the yellow fever booster vaccination. These receptors all come from a man aged 25-45 years who received the YFV17D yellow fever vaccine.

This clonotype has more than one count but fewer than ten. The chain recombines TRBV20-1 with TRBJ2-3; D might be TRBD1 (6 bases). CDR1 is DFQATT and CDR2 is SNEGSKA in the germline V gene (reference sequence). V was cut by 0 bases and J by 3 bases, with 16 bases left in between. This CDR3 contains 16 residues. CDR3: CSARERWGLGTDTQYF. CDR3 nucleotide sequence: TGCAGTGCTAGAGAGCGGTGGGGGCTTGGAACAGATACGCAGTATTTT.

This clonotype was recorded a few times. This chain links TRBV15 with TRBJ1-5; D perhaps matches TRBD1 (5 bases). The V end was cut by 5 bases, the J end by 9 bases, with 17 bases between. The germline gives CDR1 LNHNV, CDR2 YYDKDF (reference sequence). The CDR3 is 14 amino acids. The CDR3 region has the DNA TGTGCCACCAGCGGGCAGGGCCTCGCGGGGCCCCAGCATTTT. Residues: CATSGQGLAGPQHF.

This clonotype has a handful of counts. The chain's CDR3 is CSVEGTSGRVEQYF. The CDR3 DNA reads as TGCAGCGTTGAGGGGACTAGCGGGAGGGTCGAGCAGTACTTC. The chain couples TRBV29-1 to TRBJ2-7; TRBD2 matches 16 bases. Germline assignment: CDR1 SQVTM and CDR2 ANQGSEA. This CDR3 contains 14 residues. V gave up 3 bases and J gave up 6 bases; unmatched junction bases: 2.

Of note for this clonotype: An end of the junction differs from the germline gene, which may be a read error. This rearrangement joins TRBV12-3 or TRBV12-4 to TRBJ2-7; D possibly corresponds to TRBD2 (5 bases). The CDR3 sequence is 14 residues long. This chain's CDR3 is CASSFGLEVYKQYF. In nucleotides, the CDR3 is TGTGCCAGCAGTTTCGGACTGGAGGTCTACAAGCAGTACTTC.

This clonotype showed up just a few times. The chain couples TRBV28 to TRBJ1-2; weak D call: TRBD1 (5 bases). Trimming took 4 bases from V and 10 from J, leaving 13 bases between them. This CDR3 is built from 12 residues. Germline CDR1 reads MDHEN; CDR2 reads SYDVKM. CDR3 DNA: TGTGCCAGCAGTTCCGGACAATCCCCCTACACCTTC. This translates into CASSSGQSPYTF.

The chain recombines TRBV20-1 with TRBJ2-1; 11 bases are shared with TRBD2. This CDR3 comprises 16 residues. V lost 6 bases, J lost 7 bases, and 14 bases stayed unmatched. CDR1 is DFQATT and CDR2 is SNEGSKA in the germline V gene (reference sequence). The CDR3 DNA follows: TGCAGTGCCAAGGGACTAGCGGTCTATTCTTGGAATGAGCAGTTCTTC. Translating gives CSAKGLAVYSWNEQFF.

In its sample, this clonotype was seen a few times. The chain is built from TRBV29-1 and TRBJ2-7; D perhaps matches TRBD1 (8 bases). This CDR3 has 13 residues. Germline V gene sequence: CDR1 SQVTM, CDR2 ANQGSEA. V dropped 3 bases and J dropped 4 bases, with 13 bases sitting between them. CDR3 protein: CSVETGEGYEQYF. The CDR3 coding sequence is TGCAGCGTTGAGACAGGGGAGGGTTACGAGCAGTACTTC.

V gene TRBV12-3 or TRBV12-4 combines with J gene TRBJ1-2, with TRBD1 matching 7 bases. J gave up 4 bases and V 5 bases, and 7 bases lay outside the gene matches. This CDR3 spans 14 amino acids. DNA of the CDR3: TGTGCCAGCAGTAAAAGGGGACAGTCCTATGGCTACACCTTC. The encoded protein is CASSKRGQSYGYTF.

This clonotype has just a few counts. The CDR3 DNA follows: TGCGCCAGCAGCCAAGATCGGGGGAGTTGGAACATTCAGTACTTC. Translation gives CASSQDRGSWNIQYF. The gene calls are TRBV4-3 and TRBJ2-4, with a weak D call TRBD2 (6 bases). CDR1 and CDR2 from the germline V gene are LGHNA and YSLEER. V was trimmed by 0 bases and J by 7 bases, leaving 13 bases between them. The CDR3 runs 15 residues.

The sample holds many counts of this clonotype. This chain links TRBV12-3 or TRBV12-4 with TRBJ2-3; tentative D call: TRBD1 (5 bases). The CDR3 loop spans 13 amino acids. V lost 3 bases to trimming and J lost 4 bases, with 8 bases between them. CDR3 in DNA: TGTGCCAGCAGTTTTTTGACAGCAGATACGCAGTATTTT. Translating gives CASSFLTADTQYF.